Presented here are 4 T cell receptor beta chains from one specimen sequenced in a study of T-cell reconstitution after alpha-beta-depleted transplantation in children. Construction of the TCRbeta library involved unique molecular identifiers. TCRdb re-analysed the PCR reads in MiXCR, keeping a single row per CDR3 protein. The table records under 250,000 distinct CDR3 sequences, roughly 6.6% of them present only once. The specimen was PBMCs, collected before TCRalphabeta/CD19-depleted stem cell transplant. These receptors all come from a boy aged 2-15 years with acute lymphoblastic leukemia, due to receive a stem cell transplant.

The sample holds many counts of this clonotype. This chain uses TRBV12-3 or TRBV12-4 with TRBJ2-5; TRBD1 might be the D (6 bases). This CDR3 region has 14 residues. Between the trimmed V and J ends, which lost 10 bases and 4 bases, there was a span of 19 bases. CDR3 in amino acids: CATRRSGAGETQYF. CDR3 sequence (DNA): TGTGCCACCCGACGTTCAGGGGCGGGAGAGACCCAGTACTTC.

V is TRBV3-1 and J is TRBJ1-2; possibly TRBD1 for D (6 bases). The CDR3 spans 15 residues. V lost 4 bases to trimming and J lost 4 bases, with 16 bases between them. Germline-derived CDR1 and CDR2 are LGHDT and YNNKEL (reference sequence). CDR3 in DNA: TGTGCCAGCAGCCCGGGAAAGGGGGAACGCTATGGCTACACCTTC. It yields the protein CASSPGKGERYGYTF. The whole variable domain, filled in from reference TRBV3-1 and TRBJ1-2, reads DTAVSQTPKYLVTQMGNDKSIKCEQNLGHDTMYWYKQDSKKFLKIMFSYNNKELIINETVPNRFSPKSPDKAHLNLHINSLELGDSAVYFCASSPGKGERYGYTFGSGTRLTVV.

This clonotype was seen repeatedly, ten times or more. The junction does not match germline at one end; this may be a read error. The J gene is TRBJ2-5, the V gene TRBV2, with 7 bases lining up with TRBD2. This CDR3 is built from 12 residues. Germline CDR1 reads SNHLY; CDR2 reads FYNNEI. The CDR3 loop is CTSREGEETQYF. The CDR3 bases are TGTACCAGTAGGGAGGGAGAAGAGACCCAGTACTTC.

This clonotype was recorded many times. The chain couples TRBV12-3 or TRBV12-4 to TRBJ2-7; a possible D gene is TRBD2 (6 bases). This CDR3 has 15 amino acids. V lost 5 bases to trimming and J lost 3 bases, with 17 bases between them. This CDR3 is CASSRGGVLSYEQYF. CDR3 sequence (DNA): TGTGCCAGCAGTCGGGGCGGGGTCTTGAGCTACGAGCAGTACTTC.